These 24 T cell receptor beta chains originate from one sample sequenced in a study of shared clonotypes between healthy human individuals. The naive CD8 subset, CD45RO-negative cells positively selected for CCR7, excluded terminally differentiated effector memory CD45RA+ cells. Clones were sequenced by immunoSEQ multiplex PCR, and TCRdb holds only the in-frame ones, with some missing. This repertoire shows a few million clones, just over 90% found once; its top ten account for more than 1.5%. Material: naive CD8+ T cells from PBMCs. The receptor source for this set is a man aged 18 to 29 in good health. Some clones in this sample may be carry-over from other donors' samples.

This clone showed up just a few times. J is TRBJ1-1 and V is TRBV5-5; no clear D. CDR3 size: 15 residues. V was shortened by 1 base and J by 4 bases, with 14 bases between the two germline ends. The germline V gene encodes CDR1 SGHKS and CDR2 YYEKEE (reference sequence). In nucleotides, the CDR3 is TGTGCCAGCAGCTTGAAGTTCGCAGGATCCACTGAAGCTTTCTTT. Translation gives CASSLKFAGSTEAFF.

A remark on this clone: The sample carries other DNA sequences with the same CDR3. This chain connects TRBV7-9 to TRBJ2-1; D remains unclear. Trimming took off 5 bases at V and 6 bases at J, with 8 bases between the two ends. Germline V gene sequence: CDR1 SEHNR, CDR2 FQNEAQ (reference sequence). The CDR3 loop spans 12 amino acids. Written as DNA, the CDR3 is TGTGCCAGCAGCAGAGTAGGCAATGAGCAGTTCTTC. The encoded protein is CASSRVGNEQFF.

The chain has TRBV7-2 and TRBJ2-1; 9 bases are shared with TRBD1. V trimming: 5 bases; J trimming: 6 bases; junction bases outside the gene matches: 2. The CDR3 sequence is 13 residues long. CDR1 and CDR2 from the germline V gene are SGHTA and FQGNSA. CDR3 loop: CASSTTGGNEQFF. In DNA, the CDR3 is TGTGCCAGCAGCACGACAGGGGGCAATGAGCAGTTCTTC.

The V gene is TRBV9, the J gene TRBJ2-7; 9 nucleotides agree with TRBD1. Germline V CDR1 and CDR2: SGDLS, YYNGEE. V was clipped by 3 bases and J by 7 bases; unmatched bases: 8. The CDR3 sequence is 14 residues long. The CDR3 loop is CASSEQGAWGEQYF. The CDR3 nucleotides read TGTGCCAGCAGCGAACAGGGGGCGTGGGGAGAGCAGTACTTC.

Only a few counts were recorded for this clone. The rearrangement links TRBV29-1 to TRBJ1-1, with D perhaps TRBD1 (5 bases). This CDR3 comprises 15 residues. V was clipped by 2 bases and J by 2 bases, with 15 bases between them. CDR1 and CDR2 (germline): SQVTM, ANQGSEA. CDR3 amino acids: CSVESRGLQNTEAFF. DNA for the CDR3: TGCAGCGTTGAATCACGGGGCCTTCAAAACACTGAAGCTTTCTTT.

The chain joins TRBV7-8 to TRBJ2-5, with TRBD1 matching over 7 bases. This CDR3 comprises 15 residues. Germline CDR1 and CDR2: SGHVS and FQNEAQ. Losses at the gene ends were 3 bases for V and 5 bases for J; bases not matched to a gene: 9. Here the CDR3 reads CASSLTQGMWETQYF. The CDR3 DNA follows: TGTGCCAGCAGCTTGACACAGGGGATGTGGGAGACCCAGTACTTC.

The chain recombines TRBV27 with TRBJ2-7, with 7 bases identical to TRBD1. Germline trimming cut 5 bases from V and 4 bases from J; bases unmatched to any gene: 11. The CDR3 runs 15 residues. CDR1 and CDR2 from the germline V gene are MNHEY and SMNVEV (reference sequence). CDR3 sequence (DNA): TGTGCCAGCAGTACCCAGACGACAGGGATTTACGAGCAGTACTTC. It specifies CASSTQTTGIYEQYF.

The rearrangement uses TRBV19 and TRBJ1-5; D uncertain. This CDR3 is built from 13 residues. The germline V gene has CDR1 LNHDA and CDR2 SQIVND (reference sequence). Trimming took off 7 bases at V and 5 bases at J, with 12 bases between the two ends. CDR3 in DNA: TGTGCCAGTATCGCCGGGAACTATCAGCCCCAGCATTTT. Translation: CASIAGNYQPQHF.

The rearrangement uses TRBV19 and TRBJ2-7; 7 bases map to TRBD2. Germline V gives CDR1 LNHDA, CDR2 SQIVND (reference sequence). J gave up 2 bases and V 2 bases, and 3 bases lay outside the gene matches. The CDR3 totals 14 residues. The CDR3 nucleotides read TGTGCCAGTAGTATAACGGGACTAACCTACGAGCAGTACTTC. It yields the protein CASSITGLTYEQYF.

The chain links TRBV10-3 to TRBJ1-2; TRBD1 matches at 7 bases. The germline gives CDR1 ENHRY, CDR2 SYGVKD. The V and J ends lost 4 bases and 0 bases, in that order; junction bases with no gene match: 17. This CDR3 has 19 amino acids. In nucleotides, the CDR3 is TGTGCCATCAGTGGCCCCCGGGACAGAGAGAAAACGACTAACTATGGCTACACCTTC. It is translated as CAISGPRDREKTTNYGYTF.

The gene calls are TRBV28 and TRBJ2-3; unclear D gene. Trimming pared 7 bases from V and 2 bases from J, leaving 28 bases between. Germline CDR1 and CDR2: MDHEN and SYDVKM. The CDR3 is made up of 19 amino acids. As DNA, the CDR3 is TGTGCCAGCATGAGAAGCATCCATCGATGGGTTCCCAACACAGATACGCAGTATTTT. Amino acid sequence: CASMRSIHRWVPNTDTQYF.

V and J are TRBV6-1 and TRBJ2-5; D unresolved. This CDR3 is 16 amino acids long. Germline V gives CDR1 MNHNS, CDR2 SASEGT. V lost 4 bases and J 3 bases, leaving 18 bases between the germline ends. CDR3 bases: TGTGCCAGCAGTGTCTCCGTGGGCAGAGGAGAAGAGACCCAGTACTTC. Residues: CASSVSVGRGEETQYF.

The V call is TRBV9, the J call TRBJ1-4; possibly TRBD1 for D (6 bases). The V end was cut by 2 bases, the J end by 4 bases, with 9 bases between. CDR1 is SGDLS, CDR2 YYNGEE, per germline. The CDR3 contains 14 residues. The DNA for the CDR3 is TGTGCCAGCAGCGTTGACAGGATTAATGAAAAACTGTTTTTT. It codes for CASSVDRINEKLFF. The full variable domain, in which reference TRBV9 and TRBJ1-4 provide the parts outside the CDR3, is DSGVTQTPKHLITATGQRVTLRCSPRSGDLSVYWYQQSLDQGLQFLIQYYNGEERAKGNILERFSAQQFPDLHSELNLSSLELGDSALYFCASSVDRINEKLFFGSGTQLSVL.

The gene calls are TRBV27 and TRBJ1-5, with D hard to call. The germline CDR1 and CDR2 sequences are MNHEY and SMNVEV (reference sequence). V was trimmed by 5 bases and J by 3 bases, leaving 14 bases between them. This CDR3 contains 15 residues. The CDR3 reads CASSPTSGFNQPQHF. CDR3 bases: TGTGCCAGCAGTCCTACCTCGGGGTTCAATCAGCCCCAGCATTTT.

This chain joins TRBV13 and TRBJ2-7; 10 bases are shared with TRBD2. Trimming took 4 bases from V and 2 from J; bases not matched to a gene: 8. CDR1 and CDR2 (germline): PRHDT, FYEKMQ (reference sequence). This CDR3 contains 16 residues. CDR3 DNA sequence: TGTGCCAGCAGCTCCAGGCTGGGGACTAGCGCCTACGAGCAGTACTTC. Amino acids: CASSSRLGTSAYEQYF.

The V gene is TRBV7-7, the J gene TRBJ1-1, with a tentative D call TRBD1 (6 bases). Deletions cut 5 bases from V and 4 bases from J, with 11 bases between. The CDR3 runs 13 residues. CDR1 and CDR2 (germline): SSHAT, FNYEAQ (reference sequence). The CDR3 spells CASSPDRPTEAFF. CDR3 nucleotide sequence: TGTGCCAGCAGCCCCGACAGGCCCACTGAAGCTTTCTTT.

This sequence joins TRBV7-3 and TRBJ1-3; 9 bases match TRBD1. With V trimmed by 5 bases and J by 3 bases, 5 bases remained unmatched. CDR3 length equals 15 residues. From germline, CDR1 is SGHTA and CDR2 FQGTGA. The CDR3, as DNA: TGTGCCAGCAGCATTACAGGGGGCGGTGGAAACACCATATATTTT. This gives the protein CASSITGGGGNTIYF.

The V gene is TRBV28, the J gene TRBJ1-1, with D maybe TRBD1 (5 bases). V lost 7 bases and J lost 8, with 20 bases in between. Looked up from germline, CDR1 is MDHEN and CDR2 is SYDVKM. This CDR3 has 14 residues. DNA for the CDR3: TGTGCCAGCACTCAAATGCGGAAGGGGTTCGAAGCTTTCTTT. Encoded protein: CASTQMRKGFEAFF. The full variable domain, in which reference TRBV28 and TRBJ1-1 provide the parts outside the CDR3, is DVKVTQSSRYLVKRTGEKVFLECVQDMDHENMFWYRQDPGLGLRLIYFSYDVKMKEKGDIPEGYSVSREKKERFSLILESASTNQTSMYLCASTQMRKGFEAFFGQGTRLTVV.

The chain recombines TRBV7-3 with TRBJ2-1, with D uncertain. The germline V and J ends were trimmed by 0 bases and 4 bases, with 10 bases remaining between them. The CDR3 totals 15 residues. Germline-derived CDR1 and CDR2 are SGHTA and FQGTGA. CDR3 sequence: CASSLTWSTYNEQFF. DNA of the CDR3: TGTGCCAGCAGCTTAACGTGGTCCACTTACAATGAGCAGTTCTTC.

J is TRBJ1-5 and V is TRBV4-1; D remains ambiguous. Trimming stripped 3 bases from V and 4 bases from J, with 13 bases between. CDR3 length equals 15 residues. CDR1 and CDR2 (germline): MGHRA, YSYEKL. As DNA, the CDR3 is TGCGCCAGCAGCCACACCCGGGATAGGAATCAGCCCCAGCATTTT. Protein product: CASSHTRDRNQPQHF.

The chain has TRBV27 and TRBJ2-7; D might be TRBD2 (6 bases). Deletions cut 2 bases from V and 0 bases from J, with 11 bases between. This CDR3 contains 15 residues. The germline gives CDR1 MNHEY, CDR2 SMNVEV (reference sequence). The CDR3: CASSLGLAPSYEQYF. Written as DNA, the CDR3 is TGTGCCAGCAGTTTAGGGCTAGCGCCCTCCTACGAGCAGTACTTC.

Details on this clone: In the same sample, other DNA sequences code for this CDR3. This chain uses TRBV28 with TRBJ1-1; D remains ambiguous. This CDR3 region has 12 residues. V lost 5 bases and J 5 bases, leaving 9 bases between the germline ends. Germline CDR1 is MDHEN and CDR2 is SYDVKM. The CDR3 nucleotides are TGTGCCAGCAGTCTATCACGGACTGAAGCTTTCTTT. As protein: CASSLSRTEAFF. Full variable domain (missing parts from reference TRBV28 and TRBJ1-1): DVKVTQSSRYLVKRTGEKVFLECVQDMDHENMFWYRQDPGLGLRLIYFSYDVKMKEKGDIPEGYSVSREKKERFSLILESASTNQTSMYLCASSLSRTEAFFGQGTRLTVV.

V and J are TRBV5-8 and TRBJ2-7, with no clear D. The CDR3 runs 13 residues. CDR1 is SGHTS, CDR2 YDEGEE, per germline. V was cut by 2 bases and J by 5 bases, with 11 bases left in between. The CDR3 sequence: CASSLAPPHEQYF. CDR3 DNA: TGTGCCAGCAGCTTAGCACCGCCCCACGAGCAGTACTTC.

This chain joins TRBV9 and TRBJ2-7; unclear D gene. Trimming removed 0 bases at V and 5 bases at J, with 12 bases between. This CDR3 is built from 14 residues. The germline gives CDR1 SGDLS, CDR2 YYNGEE. The CDR3 DNA sequence: TGTGCCAGCAGCGTAGGTTTCGTTCTAAACGAGCAGTACTTC. Translating it yields CASSVGFVLNEQYF. Variable domain in full (rest from reference TRBV9 and TRBJ2-7): DSGVTQTPKHLITATGQRVTLRCSPRSGDLSVYWYQQSLDQGLQFLIQYYNGEERAKGNILERFSAQQFPDLHSELNLSSLELGDSALYFCASSVGFVLNEQYFGPGTRLTVT.